Presented here are 9 T cell receptor beta chains from one specimen sequenced in a study of T cells in Graves' hyperthyroidism and ophthalmopathy. Researchers amplified the TCR beta CDR3 regions from RNA transcripts. First-round RT-PCR with HTBI primers amplified the TCR CDR3 region. TCRdb called the multiplex PCR reads again in MiXCR, with one record for every CDR3 protein. The sample has almost 600,000 distinct CDR3 sequences, roughly 50% seen once. Sequencing was performed on peripheral blood or thyroid tissue (not recorded which). All receptors derive from a woman under 30 with Graves' hyperthyroidism.

There are a few counts of this clonotype. V is TRBV12-5 and J is TRBJ2-2; TRBD1 aligns across 7 bases. Germline loops: CDR1 LGHNT, CDR2 FRNRAP. The CDR3 is 17 residues long. Unmatched junction bases numbered 13, after V lost 5 bases and J lost 4 bases. CDR3 sequence: CASGPAEGAGGTGELFF. The CDR3 DNA reads TGTGCTAGTGGTCCCGCCGAGGGGGCAGGGGGCACCGGGGAGCTGTTTTTT.

This clonotype has only a few counts. The CDR3 loop reads CASSKRYSLYEQYF. The CDR3 bases are TGTGCCAGCAGCAAGAGATACAGTTTATACGAGCAGTACTTC. This sequence joins TRBV4-2 and TRBJ2-7; D is uncertain. The germline V gene encodes CDR1 LGHNA and CDR2 YNFKEQ. CDR3 length equals 14 residues. The ends were cut back, 5 bases at V and 4 bases at J, with 15 bases in the middle.

Points on this clonotype: A much more abundant neighbour one base away suggests this may be a read error. This rearrangement joins TRBV7-9 to TRBJ2-5; possible D gene TRBD1, 6 bases. Germline V gene lookup returns CDR1 SEHNR and CDR2 FQNEAQ (reference sequence). The germline V and J ends were trimmed by 5 bases and 2 bases, with 15 bases remaining between them. The CDR3 runs 15 residues. This CDR3 reads CASSRVPTGQETQYF. The CDR3 nucleotides are TGTGCCAGCAGCCGCGTCCCCACAGGGCAAGAGACCCAGTACTTC.

This clonotype was seen many times. The chain uses TRBV7-9 and TRBJ1-2; 7 nucleotides align to TRBD1. CDR1 SEHNR and CDR2 FQNEAQ come from the germline V gene (reference sequence). Trimming cost V 0 bases and J 6 bases; bases outside gene matches: 4. The CDR3 is 14 amino acids. CDR3 protein: CASSLAGQADGYTF. For the CDR3, the DNA is TGTGCCAGCAGCTTAGCAGGACAGGCGGATGGCTACACCTTC.

This clonotype was observed a handful of times. The chain combines TRBV6-2 or TRBV6-3 with TRBJ2-5; D may be TRBD1 (6 bases). This CDR3 spans 13 amino acids. V lost 2 bases, J lost 11 bases, and 15 bases lay in between. Germline V gene sequence: CDR1 MNHEY, CDR2 SVGEGT. The CDR3 protein is CASSYRDTGEQYF. The CDR3, as DNA: TGTGCCAGCAGTTACAGGGACACCGGGGAGCAGTACTTC.

This clonotype occurred many times. CDR3 residues: CASSQQGVPGAFF. The DNA of the CDR3 is TGTGCCAGCAGCCAGCAGGGGGTTCCGGGAGCTTTCTTT. This chain links TRBV14 with TRBJ1-1, with 7 positions matching TRBD1. V trimming: 3 bases; J trimming: 10 bases; junction bases outside the gene matches: 8. Germline-derived CDR1 and CDR2 are SGHDN and FVKESK. The CDR3 is 13 amino acids. Full variable domain (remainder filled in from reference TRBV14 and TRBJ1-1): EAGVTQFPSHSVIEKGQTVTLRCDPISGHDNLYWYRRVMGKEIKFLLHFVKESKQDESGMPNNRFLAERTGGTYSTLKVQPAELEDSGVYFCASSQQGVPGAFFGQGTRLTVV.

This sequence joins TRBV25-1 and TRBJ1-1; a weak D match, TRBD1 (6 bases). Per germline, CDR1 MGHDK and CDR2 SYGVNS. The CDR3 contains 13 residues. The CDR3 is CAGPGHKITEAFF. CDR3 sequence (DNA): TGTGCTGGTCCGGGACACAAAATAACTGAAGCTTTCTTT.

The table lists this clonotype with a few counts. The chain uses TRBV7-9 and TRBJ2-3, with D maybe TRBD2 (5 bases). V was trimmed by 5 bases and J by 4 bases, leaving 10 bases between them. Germline lookup yields CDR1 SEHNR and CDR2 FQNEAQ (reference sequence). CDR3 length: 13 residues. The CDR3 sequence: CASSPGEADTQYF. CDR3 coding DNA: TGTGCCAGCAGCCCCGGGGAAGCAGATACGCAGTATTTT. Filled out from reference TRBV7-9 and TRBJ2-3, the complete variable domain reads DTGVSQNPRHKITKRGQNVTFRCDPISEHNRLYWYRQTLGQGPEFLTYFQNEAQLEKSRLLSDRFSAERPKGSFSTLEIQRTEQGDSAMYLCASSPGEADTQYFGPGTRLTVL.

This clonotype has only a few counts. This sequence joins TRBV7-2 and TRBJ2-2; 8 nucleotides agree with TRBD2. J lost 6 bases, V lost 1 base, and 4 bases had no gene match. Germline V gene lookup returns CDR1 SGHTA and CDR2 FQGNSA. The CDR3 runs to 15 residues. CDR3 bases: TGTGCCAGCAGCTTAGGTCCTAGCGGGTCCGGGGAGCTGTTTTTT. Its protein is CASSLGPSGSGELFF. Variable domain in full (rest from reference TRBV7-2 and TRBJ2-2): GAGVSQSPSNKVTEKGKDVELRCDPISGHTALYWYRQSLGQGLEFLIYFQGNSAPDKSGLPSDRFSAERTGGSVSTLTIQRTQQEDSAVYLCASSLGPSGSGELFFGEGSRLTVL.